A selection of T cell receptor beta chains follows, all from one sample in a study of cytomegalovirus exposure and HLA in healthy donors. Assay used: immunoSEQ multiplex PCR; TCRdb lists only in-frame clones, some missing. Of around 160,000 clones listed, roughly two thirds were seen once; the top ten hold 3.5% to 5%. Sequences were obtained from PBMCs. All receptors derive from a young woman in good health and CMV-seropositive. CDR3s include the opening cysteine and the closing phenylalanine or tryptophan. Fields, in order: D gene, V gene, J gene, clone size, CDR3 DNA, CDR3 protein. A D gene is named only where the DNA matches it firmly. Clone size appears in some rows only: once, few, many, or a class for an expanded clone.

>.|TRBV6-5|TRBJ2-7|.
TGTGCCAGCAGTTACTCGAAAAAGCTACCTAACTACGAGCAGTACTTC
CASSYSKKLPNYEQYF
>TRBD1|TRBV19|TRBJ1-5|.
TGTGCCAGCAGACAGGGGGATCAGCCCCAGCATTTT
CASRQGDQPQHF
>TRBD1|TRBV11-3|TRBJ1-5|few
TGTGCCAGCAGCTTAGTGTTTGCTACGGACAGGGGGCAAGAGAATCAGCCCCAGCATTTT
CASSLVFATDRGQENQPQHF
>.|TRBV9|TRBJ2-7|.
TGTGCCAGCAGCGCCAGGACAGAGCCCTACGAGCAGTACTTC
CASSARTEPYEQYF
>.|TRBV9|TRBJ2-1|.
TGTGCCAGCAGCGCCCAAGCAGGGAATTACAATGAGCAGTTCTTC
CASSAQAGNYNEQFF
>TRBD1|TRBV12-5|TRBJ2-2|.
TGTGCTAGTGGTCCGGGACAGCCCTTTAACACCGGGGAGCTGTTTTTT
CASGPGQPFNTGELFF
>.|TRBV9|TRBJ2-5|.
TGTGCCAGCAGCGTAGCGGAGACCCAGTACTTC
CASSVAETQYF
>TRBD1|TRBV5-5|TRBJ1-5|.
TGTGCCAGCAGCGCGGACAGGGGTAGCAATCAGCCCCAGCATTTT
CASSADRGSNQPQHF
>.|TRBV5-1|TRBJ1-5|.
TGCGCCAGCAGCTTGGATGGGGGGGCCTCAGGGCAGCCCCAGCATTTT
CASSLDGGASGQPQHF
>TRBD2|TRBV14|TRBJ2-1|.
TGTGCCAGCAGCCAAGGGCATAGCGGGCGTGGGCAGTTCTTC
CASSQGHSGRGQFF
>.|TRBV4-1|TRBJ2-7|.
TGCGCCAGCAGCCAAGGCCCGGACAGAAGATACGAGCAGTACTTC
CASSQGPDRRYEQYF
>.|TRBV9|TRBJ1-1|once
TGTGCCAGCAGCGCCGGGGTCGAAGCTTTCTTT
CASSAGVEAFF
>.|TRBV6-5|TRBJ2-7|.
TGTGCCAGCAGAGACGGACAGCTCGGGGTTTACGAGCAGTACTTC
CASRDGQLGVYEQYF
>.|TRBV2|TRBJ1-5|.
TGTGCCAGCAGTGTAGAAGGAGCTAGCAATCAGCCCCAGCATTTT
CASSVEGASNQPQHF
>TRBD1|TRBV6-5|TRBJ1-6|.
TGTGCCAGCTTAGCTGGGACAGCCTATAATTCACCCCTCCACTTT
CASLAGTAYNSPLHF
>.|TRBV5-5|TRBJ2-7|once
TGTGCCAGCAGCTTGATCGGCGAGCAGTACTTC
CASSLIGEQYF
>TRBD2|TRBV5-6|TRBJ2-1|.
TGTGCCAGCAGCTTGGTGTGGCGGGGGTCTCACAATGAGCAGTTCTTC
CASSLVWRGSHNEQFF
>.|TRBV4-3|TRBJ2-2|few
TGCGCCAGCCGCGGCGGGGCCCCAACCGGGGAGCTGTTTTTT
CASRGGAPTGELFF
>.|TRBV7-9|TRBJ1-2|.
TGTGCCAGCCCGTTGGGCAGGGAGGATGGCTACACCTTC
CASPLGREDGYTF
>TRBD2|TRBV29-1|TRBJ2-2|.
TGCAGCGTTGTTATCCTAGCGGGAAGGAACGGGGAGCTGTTTTTT
CSVVILAGRNGELFF
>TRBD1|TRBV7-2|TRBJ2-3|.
TGTGCCAGCAGCTTACGTGCGACAGGGGTGACAGATACGCAGTATTTT
CASSLRATGVTDTQYF
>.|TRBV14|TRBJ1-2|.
TGTGCCAGCAGCCAAGTCCATATTAGTGGCTACACCTTC
CASSQVHISGYTF
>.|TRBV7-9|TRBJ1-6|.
TGTGCCAGCAGCTTAGGTTCAGGATCACCCCTCCACTTT
CASSLGSGSPLHF
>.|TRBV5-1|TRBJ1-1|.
TGCGCCAGCAGCTTCGGCCAGGCTTACGACACTGAAGCTTTCTTT
CASSFGQAYDTEAFF
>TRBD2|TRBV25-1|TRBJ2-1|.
TGTGCCAGCAGTGTAGTAGCGGGAGTTCTCAATGAGCAGTTCTTC
CASSVVAGVLNEQFF
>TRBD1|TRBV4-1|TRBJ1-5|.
TGCGCCAGCAGCCAGACAGTTTACAGGGGGAACTATCAGCCCCAGCATTTT
CASSQTVYRGNYQPQHF
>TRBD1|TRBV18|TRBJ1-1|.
TGTGCCAGCTCTGGACAGGCGACGACTGAAGCTTTCTTT
CASSGQATTEAFF
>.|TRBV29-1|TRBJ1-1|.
TGCAGCGTTGTTGTGTCGGAGGCTTTCTTT
CSVVVSEAFF
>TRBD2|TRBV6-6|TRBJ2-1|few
TGTGCCAGTAGCGGGAGCACCTACAATGAGCAGTTCTTC
CASSGSTYNEQFF
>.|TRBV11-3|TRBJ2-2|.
TGTGCCAGCAGTTTGAGGACAGACCCCGGGGAGCTGTTTTTT
CASSLRTDPGELFF
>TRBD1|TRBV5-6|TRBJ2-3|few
TGTGCCAGCAGCCCGACAGGGTACGGCACAGATACGCAGTATTTT
CASSPTGYGTDTQYF
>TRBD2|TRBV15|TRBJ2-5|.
TGTGCCACCAGCAGAGCCCTCACTAGCGGGGGGGCCGGGTTGGAGACCCAGTACTTC
CATSRALTSGGAGLETQYF
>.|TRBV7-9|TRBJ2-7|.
TGTGCCAGCAGCTTAGGGCGGGCGCTGGCACATTCCTACGAGCAGTACTTC
CASSLGRALAHSYEQYF
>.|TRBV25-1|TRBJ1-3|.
TGTGCCAGCAGTGCGGGACTTCTTCTGGGCATATATTTT
CASSAGLLLGIYF
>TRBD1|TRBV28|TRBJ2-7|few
TGTGCCAGCAGGGGACAGGTAAAGTACGAGCAGTACTTC
CASRGQVKYEQYF
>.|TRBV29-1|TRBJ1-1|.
TGCAGCGTTAAAGGAGGTTTGAACACTGAAGCTTTCTTT
CSVKGGLNTEAFF
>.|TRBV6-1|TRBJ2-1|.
TGTGCCAGTGTCCTAGGACAGCAAAATAACAATGAGCAGTTCTTC
CASVLGQQNNNEQFF
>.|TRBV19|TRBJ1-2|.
TGTGCCAGTAGTATAGATCGCGCCGCTCCTAACTATGGCTACACCTTC
CASSIDRAAPNYGYTF
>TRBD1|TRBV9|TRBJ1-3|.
TGTGCCAGCGGAGGGACAGTAAGAAACACCATATATTTT
CASGGTVRNTIYF
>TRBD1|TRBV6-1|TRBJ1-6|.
TGTGCCAGCAGTGAATGGGGACAGTTGTCCCTCCACTTT
CASSEWGQLSLHF
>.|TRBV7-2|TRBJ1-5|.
TGTGCCAGCAGCTTAAGGGGGGGGTCTAATCAGCCCCAGCATTTT
CASSLRGGSNQPQHF